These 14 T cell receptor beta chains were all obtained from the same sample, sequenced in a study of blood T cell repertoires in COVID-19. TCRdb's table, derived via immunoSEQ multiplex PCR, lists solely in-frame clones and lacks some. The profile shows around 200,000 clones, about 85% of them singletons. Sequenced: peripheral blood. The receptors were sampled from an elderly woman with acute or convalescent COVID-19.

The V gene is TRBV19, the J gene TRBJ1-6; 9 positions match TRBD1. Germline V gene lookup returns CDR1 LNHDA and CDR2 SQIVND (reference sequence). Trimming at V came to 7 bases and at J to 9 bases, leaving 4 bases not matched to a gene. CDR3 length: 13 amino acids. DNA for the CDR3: TGTGCCAGTACCCCGGGACAGGGTTCACCCCTCCACTTT. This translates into CASTPGQGSPLHF.

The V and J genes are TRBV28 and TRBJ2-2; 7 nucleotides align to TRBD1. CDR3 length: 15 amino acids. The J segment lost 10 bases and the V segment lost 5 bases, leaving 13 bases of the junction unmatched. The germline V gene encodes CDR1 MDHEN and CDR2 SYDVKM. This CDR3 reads CASSQTKTGSVELFF. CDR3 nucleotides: TGTGCCAGCAGTCAGACCAAGACAGGGTCAGTGGAGCTGTTTTTT.

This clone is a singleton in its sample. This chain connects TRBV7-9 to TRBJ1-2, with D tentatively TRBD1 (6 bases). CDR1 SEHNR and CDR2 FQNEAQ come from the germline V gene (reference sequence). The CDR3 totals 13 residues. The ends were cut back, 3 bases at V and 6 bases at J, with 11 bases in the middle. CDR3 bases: TGTGCCAGCAGCTTTATTCCAGGGGATGGCTACACCTTC. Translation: CASSFIPGDGYTF. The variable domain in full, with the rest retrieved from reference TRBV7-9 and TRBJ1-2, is DTGVSQNPRHKITKRGQNVTFRCDPISEHNRLYWYRQTLGQGPEFLTYFQNEAQLEKSRLLSDRFSAERPKGSFSTLEIQRTEQGDSAMYLCASSFIPGDGYTFGSGTRLTVV.

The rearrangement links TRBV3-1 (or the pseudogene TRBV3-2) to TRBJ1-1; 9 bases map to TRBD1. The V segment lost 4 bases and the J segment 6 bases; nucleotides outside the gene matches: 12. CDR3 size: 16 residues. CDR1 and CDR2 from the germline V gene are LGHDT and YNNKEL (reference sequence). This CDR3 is CASSRRAQGQGPEAFF. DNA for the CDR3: TGTGCCAGCAGCCGCCGAGCCCAGGGACAGGGTCCTGAAGCTTTCTTT.

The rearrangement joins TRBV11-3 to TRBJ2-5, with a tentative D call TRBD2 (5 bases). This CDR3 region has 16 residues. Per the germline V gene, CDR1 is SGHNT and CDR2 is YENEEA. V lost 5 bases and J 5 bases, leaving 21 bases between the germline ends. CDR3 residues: CASSQRGGSPGETQYF. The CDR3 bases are TGTGCCAGCAGCCAAAGAGGTGGCAGTCCGGGGGAGACCCAGTACTTC.

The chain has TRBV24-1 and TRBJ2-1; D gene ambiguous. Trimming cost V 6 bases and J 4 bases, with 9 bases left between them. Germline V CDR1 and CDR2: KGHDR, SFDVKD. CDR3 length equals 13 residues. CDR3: CATSKATYNEQFF. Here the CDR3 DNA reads TGTGCCACCAGTAAGGCGACATACAATGAGCAGTTCTTC.

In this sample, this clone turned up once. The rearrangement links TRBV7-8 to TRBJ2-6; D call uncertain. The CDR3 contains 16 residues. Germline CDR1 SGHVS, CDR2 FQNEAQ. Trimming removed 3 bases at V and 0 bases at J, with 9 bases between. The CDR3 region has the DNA TGTGCCAGCAGCTTGGTCGGTCTCTCTGGGGCCAACGTCCTGACTTTC. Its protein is CASSLVGLSGANVLTF.

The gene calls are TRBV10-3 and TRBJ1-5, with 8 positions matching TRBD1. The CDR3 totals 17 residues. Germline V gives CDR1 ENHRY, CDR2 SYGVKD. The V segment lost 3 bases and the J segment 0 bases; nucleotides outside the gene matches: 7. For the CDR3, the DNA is TGTGCCATCAGTGAAAGACAGGGGACGAATAGCAATCAGCCCCAGCATTTT. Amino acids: CAISERQGTNSNQPQHF.

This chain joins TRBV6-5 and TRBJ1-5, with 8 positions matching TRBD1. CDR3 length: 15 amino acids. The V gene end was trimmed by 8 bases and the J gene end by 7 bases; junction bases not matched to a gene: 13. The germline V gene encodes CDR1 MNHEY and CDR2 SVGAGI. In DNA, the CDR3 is TGTGCCAGCCTCGGACAGGGAGGGGGCTGGCAGCCCCAGCATTTT. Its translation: CASLGQGGGWQPQHF.

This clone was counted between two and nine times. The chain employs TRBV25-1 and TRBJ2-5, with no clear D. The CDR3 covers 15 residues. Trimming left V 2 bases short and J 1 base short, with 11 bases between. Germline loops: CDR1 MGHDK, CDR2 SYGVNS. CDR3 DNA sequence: TGTGCCAGCAGTGAAGGGCAGATTTCCCAAGAGACCCAGTACTTC. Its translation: CASSEGQISQETQYF.

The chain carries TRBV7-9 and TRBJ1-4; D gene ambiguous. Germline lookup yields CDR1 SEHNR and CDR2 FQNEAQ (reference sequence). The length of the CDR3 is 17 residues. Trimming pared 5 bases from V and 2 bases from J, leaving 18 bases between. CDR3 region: CASSNREGRYTNEKLFF. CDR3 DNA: TGTGCCAGCAGCAACCGGGAAGGGAGGTATACTAATGAAAAACTGTTTTTT.

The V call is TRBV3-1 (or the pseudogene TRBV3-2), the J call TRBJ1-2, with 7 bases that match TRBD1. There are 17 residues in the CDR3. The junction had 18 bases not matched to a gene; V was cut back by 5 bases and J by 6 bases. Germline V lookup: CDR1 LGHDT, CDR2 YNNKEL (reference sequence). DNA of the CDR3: TGTGCCAGCAGCAGCAAAGACAGGGTATTAAGGTTCCATGGCTACACCTTC. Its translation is CASSSKDRVLRFHGYTF.

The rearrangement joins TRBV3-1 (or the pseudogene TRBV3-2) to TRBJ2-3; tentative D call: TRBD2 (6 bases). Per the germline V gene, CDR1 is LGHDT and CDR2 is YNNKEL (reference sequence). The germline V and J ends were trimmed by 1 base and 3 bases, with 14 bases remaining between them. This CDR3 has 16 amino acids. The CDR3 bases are TGTGCCAGCAGCCAAGGCCCTAGCGACCCGACAGATACGCAGTATTTT. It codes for CASSQGPSDPTDTQYF.

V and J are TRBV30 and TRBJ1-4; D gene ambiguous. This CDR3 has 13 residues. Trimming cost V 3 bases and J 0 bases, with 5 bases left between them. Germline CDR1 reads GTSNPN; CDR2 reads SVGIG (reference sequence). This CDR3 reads CAWRRTTNEKLFF. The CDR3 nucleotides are TGTGCCTGGAGGCGGACAACTAATGAAAAACTGTTTTTT.